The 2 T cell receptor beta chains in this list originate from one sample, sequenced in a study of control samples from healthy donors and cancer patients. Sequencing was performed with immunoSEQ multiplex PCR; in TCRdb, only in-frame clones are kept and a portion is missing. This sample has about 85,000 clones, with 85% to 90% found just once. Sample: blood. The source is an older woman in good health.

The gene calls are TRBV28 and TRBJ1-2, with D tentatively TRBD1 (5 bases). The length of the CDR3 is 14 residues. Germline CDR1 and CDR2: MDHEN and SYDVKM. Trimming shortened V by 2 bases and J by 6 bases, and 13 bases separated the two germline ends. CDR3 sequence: CASSLGTGRNGYTF. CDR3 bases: TGTGCCAGCAGTTTAGGGACGGGGAGAAATGGCTACACCTTC.

CDR3 protein: CASSPGTEGTDTQYF. CDR3 DNA: TGTGCCAGCAGCCCCGGGACGGAGGGCACAGATACGCAGTATTTT. V is TRBV4-2 and J is TRBJ2-3, with D perhaps given as TRBD1 or TRBD2 (5 bases each). CDR3 length: 15 amino acids. V lost 4 bases to trimming and J lost 1 base, with 12 bases between them. Germline lookup yields CDR1 LGHNA and CDR2 YNFKEQ.